This T cell receptor (beta chain) was profiled in a study of T-cell reconstitution after alpha-beta-depleted transplantation in children. A library of TCRbeta sequences, prepared with unique molecular identifiers, was generated. TCRdb recomputed calls from the PCR reads with MiXCR, one row per CDR3 protein. The sample records about 610,000 distinct CDR3 sequences, about 10% being singletons. This clonotype was seen at least ten times. Germline loops: CDR1 MNHEY, CDR2 SVGAGI. The germline V and J ends were trimmed by 4 bases and 5 bases, with 10 bases remaining between them. This CDR3 is 13 amino acids long.

The material was PBMCs from the stem cell graft donor, obtained from the stem cell graft. The chain couples TRBV6-5 to TRBJ2-3; D possibly matches TRBD1 or TRBD2 (5 bases each). This sequence was found in a human donor who donated a stem cell graft to a child with acute myeloid leukemia. The CDR3 DNA reads as TGTGCCAGCAGTTTCGAGGGGATAGATACGCAGTATTTT. It specifies CASSFEGIDTQYF.